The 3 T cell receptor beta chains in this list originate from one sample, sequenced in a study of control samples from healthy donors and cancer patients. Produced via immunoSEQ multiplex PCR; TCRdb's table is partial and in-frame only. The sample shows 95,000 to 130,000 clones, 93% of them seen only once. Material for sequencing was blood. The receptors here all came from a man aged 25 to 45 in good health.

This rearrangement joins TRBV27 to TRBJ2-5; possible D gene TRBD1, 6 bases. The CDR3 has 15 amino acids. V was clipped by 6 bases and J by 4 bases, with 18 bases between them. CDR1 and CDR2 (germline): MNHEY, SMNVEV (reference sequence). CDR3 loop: CASRLLTGFSETQYF. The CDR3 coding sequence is TGTGCCAGCAGGTTACTTACAGGGTTCTCAGAGACCCAGTACTTC.

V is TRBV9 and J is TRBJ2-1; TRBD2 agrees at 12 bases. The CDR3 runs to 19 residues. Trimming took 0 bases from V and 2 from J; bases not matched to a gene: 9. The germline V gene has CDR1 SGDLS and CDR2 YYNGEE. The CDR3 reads CASSVVPSGGATPYNEQFF. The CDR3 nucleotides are TGTGCCAGCAGCGTAGTCCCTAGCGGGGGGGCCACCCCCTACAATGAGCAGTTCTTC.

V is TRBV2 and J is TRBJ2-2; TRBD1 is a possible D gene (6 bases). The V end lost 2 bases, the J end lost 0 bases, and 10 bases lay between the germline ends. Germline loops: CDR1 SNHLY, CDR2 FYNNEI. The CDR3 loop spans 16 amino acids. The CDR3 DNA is TGTGCCAGCAGTGAATTTGGGGGCGCGAACACCGGGGAGCTGTTTTTT. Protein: CASSEFGGANTGELFF.